Reported below is one TCR beta chain. The data stem from a study of blood T cell repertoires in COVID-19. Between the trimmed V and J ends, which lost 6 bases and 6 bases, there was a span of 14 bases. The CDR3 has 14 residues. CDR1 SEHNR and CDR2 FQNEAQ come from the germline V gene (reference sequence). Source study methods: Estimation of nucleated cell counts was performed using reference gene primer amplification. Assay used: immunoSEQ multiplex PCR; TCRdb lists only in-frame clones, some missing. The V and J calls and clone size were taken over from that table, and D and trimming were inferred from the DNA. The sample includes 240,000 or so clones, about 80% of them seen just once.

The origin of this receptor is a woman older than 75 with acute or convalescent COVID-19. The V call is TRBV7-9, the J call TRBJ2-2; TRBD2 might be the D (5 bases). The sequencing input was peripheral blood. CDR3 coding DNA: TGTGCCAGCAGTGCAGATGTAGCGTCCGGGGAGCTGTTTTTT. This codes for CASSADVASGELFF.